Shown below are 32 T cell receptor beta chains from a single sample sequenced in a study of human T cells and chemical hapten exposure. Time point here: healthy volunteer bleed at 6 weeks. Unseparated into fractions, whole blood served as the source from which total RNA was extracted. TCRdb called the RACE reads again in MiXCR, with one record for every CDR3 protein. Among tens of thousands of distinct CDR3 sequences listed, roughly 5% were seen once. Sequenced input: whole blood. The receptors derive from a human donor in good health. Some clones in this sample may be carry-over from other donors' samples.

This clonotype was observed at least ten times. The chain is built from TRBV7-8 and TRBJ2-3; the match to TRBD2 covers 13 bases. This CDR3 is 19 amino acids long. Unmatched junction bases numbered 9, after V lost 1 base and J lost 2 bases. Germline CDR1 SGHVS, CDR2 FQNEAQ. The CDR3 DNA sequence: TGTGCCAGCAGCTTAGATCTGGGACTAGCGGGGATCGTCACAGATACGCAGTATTTT. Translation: CASSLDLGLAGIVTDTQYF.

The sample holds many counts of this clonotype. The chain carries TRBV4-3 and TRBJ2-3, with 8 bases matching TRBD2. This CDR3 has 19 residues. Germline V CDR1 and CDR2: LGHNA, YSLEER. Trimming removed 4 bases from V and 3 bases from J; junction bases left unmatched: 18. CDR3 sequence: CASSPGLGEWIVRTDTQYF. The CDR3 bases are TGCGCCAGCAGCCCGGGACTAGGCGAATGGATCGTGCGGACAGATACGCAGTATTTT.

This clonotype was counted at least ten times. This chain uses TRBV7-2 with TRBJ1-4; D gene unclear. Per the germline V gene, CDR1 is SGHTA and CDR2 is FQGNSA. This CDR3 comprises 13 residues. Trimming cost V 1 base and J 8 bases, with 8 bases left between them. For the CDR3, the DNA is TGTGCCAGCAGCTTAGGGCAGAAGGAAAAACTGTTTTTT. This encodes CASSLGQKEKLFF.

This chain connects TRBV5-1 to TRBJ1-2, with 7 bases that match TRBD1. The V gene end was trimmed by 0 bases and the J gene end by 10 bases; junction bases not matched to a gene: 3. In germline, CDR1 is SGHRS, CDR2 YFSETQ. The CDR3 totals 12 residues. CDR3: CASSLDRGTYTF. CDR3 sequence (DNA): TGCGCCAGCAGCTTGGACAGGGGCACCTACACCTTC. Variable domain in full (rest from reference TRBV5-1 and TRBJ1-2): KAGVTQTPRYLIKTRGQQVTLSCSPISGHRSVSWYQQTPGQGLQFLFEYFSETQRNKGNFPGRFSGRQFSNSRSEMNVSTLELGDSALYLCASSLDRGTYTFGSGTRLTVV.

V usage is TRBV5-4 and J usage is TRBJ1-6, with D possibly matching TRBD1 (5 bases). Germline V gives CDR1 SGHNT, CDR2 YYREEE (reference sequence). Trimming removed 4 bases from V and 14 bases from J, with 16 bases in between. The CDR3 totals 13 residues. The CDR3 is CASSPGTAGTLHF. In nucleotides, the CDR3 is TGTGCCAGCAGCCCCGGGACCGCAGGGACCCTCCACTTT.

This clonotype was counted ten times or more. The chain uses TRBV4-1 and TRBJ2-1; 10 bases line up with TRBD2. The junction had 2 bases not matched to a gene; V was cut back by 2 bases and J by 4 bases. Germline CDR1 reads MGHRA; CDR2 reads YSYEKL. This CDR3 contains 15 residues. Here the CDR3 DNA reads TGCGCCAGCAGCCAACTAGCGGGAGAATACAATGAGCAGTTCTTC. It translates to CASSQLAGEYNEQFF.

CDR3 sequence: CASSPHGPEAFF. In DNA, the CDR3 is TGTGCCAGCAGCCCCCACGGACCCGAAGCTTTCTTT. This chain joins TRBV7-9 and TRBJ1-1, with no clear D. The CDR3 totals 12 residues. V was trimmed by 5 bases and J by 8 bases, leaving 12 bases between them. Germline CDR1 SEHNR, CDR2 FQNEAQ (reference sequence). Full variable domain (rest looked up from reference TRBV7-9 and TRBJ1-1): DTGVSQNPRHKITKRGQNVTFRCDPISEHNRLYWYRQTLGQGPEFLTYFQNEAQLEKSRLLSDRFSAERPKGSFSTLEIQRTEQGDSAMYLCASSPHGPEAFFGQGTRLTVV.

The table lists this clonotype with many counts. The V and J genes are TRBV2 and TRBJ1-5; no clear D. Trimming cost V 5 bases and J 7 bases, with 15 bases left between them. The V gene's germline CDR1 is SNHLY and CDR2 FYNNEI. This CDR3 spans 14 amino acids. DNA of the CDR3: TGTGCCAGCAGTCAGGACCTCTCAAGGCAGCCCCAGCATTTT. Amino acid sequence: CASSQDLSRQPQHF.

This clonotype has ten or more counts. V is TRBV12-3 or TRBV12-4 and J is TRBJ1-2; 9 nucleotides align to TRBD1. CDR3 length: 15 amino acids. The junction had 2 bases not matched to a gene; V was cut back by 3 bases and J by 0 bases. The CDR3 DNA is TGTGCCAGCAGTTTCGACAGGGGGGCTAACTATGGCTACACCTTC. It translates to CASSFDRGANYGYTF.

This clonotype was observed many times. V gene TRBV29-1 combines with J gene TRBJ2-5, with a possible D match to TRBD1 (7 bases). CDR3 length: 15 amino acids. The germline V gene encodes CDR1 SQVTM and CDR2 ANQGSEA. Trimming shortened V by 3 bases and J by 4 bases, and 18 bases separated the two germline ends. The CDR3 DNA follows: TGCAGCGTTGACATTGGAGGGGGCATTGGAGAGACCCAGTACTTC. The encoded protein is CSVDIGGGIGETQYF.

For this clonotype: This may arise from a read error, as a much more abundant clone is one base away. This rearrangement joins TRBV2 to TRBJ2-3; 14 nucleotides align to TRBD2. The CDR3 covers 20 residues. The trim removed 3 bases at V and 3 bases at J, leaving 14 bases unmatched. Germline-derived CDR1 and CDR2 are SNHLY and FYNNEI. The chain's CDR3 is CASSDRTSGGTIFSTDTQYF. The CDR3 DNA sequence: TGTGCCAGCAGTGACCGGACTAGCGGGGGGACCATTTTTAGTACAGATACGCAGTATTTT. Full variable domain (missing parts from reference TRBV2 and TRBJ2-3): EPEVTQTPSHQVTQMGQEVILRCVPISNHLYFYWYRQILGQKVEFLVSFYNNEISEKSEIFDDQFSVERPDGSNFTLKIRSTKLEDSAMYFCASSDRTSGGTIFSTDTQYFGPGTRLTVL.

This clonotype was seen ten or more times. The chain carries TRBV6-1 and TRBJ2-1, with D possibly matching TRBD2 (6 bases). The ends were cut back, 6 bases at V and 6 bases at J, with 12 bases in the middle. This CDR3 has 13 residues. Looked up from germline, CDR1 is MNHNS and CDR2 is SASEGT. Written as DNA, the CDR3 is TGTGCCAGCAGGGGGGTAGCGGTCAATGAGCAGTTCTTC. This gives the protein CASRGVAVNEQFF.

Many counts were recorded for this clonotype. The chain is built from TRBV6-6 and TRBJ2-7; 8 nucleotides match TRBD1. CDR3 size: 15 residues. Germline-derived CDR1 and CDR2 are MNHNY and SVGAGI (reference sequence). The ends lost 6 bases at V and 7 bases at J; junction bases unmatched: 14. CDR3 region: CASSFRQGPSREQYF. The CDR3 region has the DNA TGTGCCAGCAGCTTTCGACAGGGGCCCTCTCGGGAGCAGTACTTC.

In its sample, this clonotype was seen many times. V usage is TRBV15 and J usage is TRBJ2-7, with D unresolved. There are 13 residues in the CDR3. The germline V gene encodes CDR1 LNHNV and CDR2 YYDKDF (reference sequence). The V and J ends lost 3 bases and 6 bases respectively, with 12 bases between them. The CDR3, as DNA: TGTGCCACCAGCAGTACATCGGTAGGCGAGCAGTACTTC. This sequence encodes CATSSTSVGEQYF.

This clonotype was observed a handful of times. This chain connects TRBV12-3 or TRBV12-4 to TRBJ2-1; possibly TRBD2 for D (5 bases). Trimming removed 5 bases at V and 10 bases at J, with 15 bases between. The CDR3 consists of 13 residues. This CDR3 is CASSPRGLGEQFF. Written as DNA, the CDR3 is TGTGCCAGCAGTCCCCGCGGACTGGGGGAGCAGTTCTTC.

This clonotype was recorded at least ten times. For the CDR3, the DNA is TGTGCCTGGAGTGCGGGACTAGTCTTCGAGACCCAGTACTTC. This sequence encodes CAWSAGLVFETQYF. The V gene is TRBV30, the J gene TRBJ2-5; 8 bases map to TRBD2. J lost 5 bases, V lost 1 base, and 6 bases had no gene match. The CDR3 runs 14 residues. Germline V gives CDR1 GTSNPN, CDR2 SVGIG (reference sequence).

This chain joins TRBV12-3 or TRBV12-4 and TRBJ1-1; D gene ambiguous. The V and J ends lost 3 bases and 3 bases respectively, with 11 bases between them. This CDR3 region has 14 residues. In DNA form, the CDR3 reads TGTGCCAGCAGTTTGGAGGAGAGAGACACTGAAGCTTTCTTT. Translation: CASSLEERDTEAFF.

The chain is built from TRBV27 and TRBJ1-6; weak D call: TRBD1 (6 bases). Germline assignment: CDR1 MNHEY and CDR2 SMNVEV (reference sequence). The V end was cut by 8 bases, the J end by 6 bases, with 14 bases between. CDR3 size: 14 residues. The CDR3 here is CASGWTAINSPLHF. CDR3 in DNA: TGTGCCAGCGGCTGGACAGCCATTAATTCACCCCTCCACTTT.

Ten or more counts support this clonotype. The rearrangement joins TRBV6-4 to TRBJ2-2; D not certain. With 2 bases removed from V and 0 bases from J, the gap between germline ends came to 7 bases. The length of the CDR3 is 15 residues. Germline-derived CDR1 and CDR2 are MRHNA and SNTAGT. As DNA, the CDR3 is TGTGCCAGCAGTGACGGGGATTCGAACACCGGGGAGCTGTTTTTT. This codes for CASSDGDSNTGELFF.

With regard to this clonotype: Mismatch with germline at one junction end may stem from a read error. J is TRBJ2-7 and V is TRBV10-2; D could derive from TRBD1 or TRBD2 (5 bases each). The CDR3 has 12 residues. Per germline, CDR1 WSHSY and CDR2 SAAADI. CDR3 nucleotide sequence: TGCGCCAGCAGTGGGGGGACCTACGAGAAGTACTTC. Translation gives CASSGGTYEKYF.

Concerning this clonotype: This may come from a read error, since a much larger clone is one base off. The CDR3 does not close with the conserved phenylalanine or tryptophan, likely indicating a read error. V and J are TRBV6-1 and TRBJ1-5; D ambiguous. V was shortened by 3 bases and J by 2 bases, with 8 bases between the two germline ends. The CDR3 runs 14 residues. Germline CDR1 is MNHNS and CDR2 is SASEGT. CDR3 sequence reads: CASSDMFGNQPQHS. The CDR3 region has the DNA TGTGCCAGCAGTGATATGTTCGGCAATCAGCCCCAGCATTCT.

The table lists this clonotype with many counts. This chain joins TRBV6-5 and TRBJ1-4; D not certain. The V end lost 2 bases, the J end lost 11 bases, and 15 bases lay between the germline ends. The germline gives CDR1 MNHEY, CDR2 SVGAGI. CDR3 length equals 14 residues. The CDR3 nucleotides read TGTGCCAGCAGTTACCGAGACCTCCAAGGGAAACTGTTTTTT. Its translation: CASSYRDLQGKLFF.

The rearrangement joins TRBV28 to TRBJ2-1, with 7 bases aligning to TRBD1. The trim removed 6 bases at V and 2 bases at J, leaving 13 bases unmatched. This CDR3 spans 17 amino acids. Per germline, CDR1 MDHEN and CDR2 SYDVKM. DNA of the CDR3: TGTGCCAGCAGCTCTTGGGGACACAGGGGAACCTACAATGAGCAGTTCTTC. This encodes CASSSWGHRGTYNEQFF.

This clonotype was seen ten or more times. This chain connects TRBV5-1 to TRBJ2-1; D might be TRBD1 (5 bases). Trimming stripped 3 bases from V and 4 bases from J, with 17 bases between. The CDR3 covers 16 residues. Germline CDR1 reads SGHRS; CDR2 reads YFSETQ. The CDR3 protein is CASSSDSTGLYNEQFF. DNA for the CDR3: TGCGCCAGCAGCTCCGACAGTACCGGTTTATACAATGAGCAGTTCTTC.

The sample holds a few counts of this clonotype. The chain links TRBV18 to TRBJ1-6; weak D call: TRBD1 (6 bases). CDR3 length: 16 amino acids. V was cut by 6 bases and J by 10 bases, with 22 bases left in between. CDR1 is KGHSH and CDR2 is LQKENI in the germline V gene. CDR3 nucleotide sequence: TGTGCCAGCTCCTACTCTCGGGACACCTTGGGATCACCCCTCCACTTT. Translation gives CASSYSRDTLGSPLHF.

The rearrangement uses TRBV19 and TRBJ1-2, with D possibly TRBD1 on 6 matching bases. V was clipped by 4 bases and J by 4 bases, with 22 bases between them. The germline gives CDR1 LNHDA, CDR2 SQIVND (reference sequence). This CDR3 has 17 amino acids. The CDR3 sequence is CASSTRGTGELGYGYTF. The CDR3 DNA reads TGTGCCAGTAGTACCAGGGGTACAGGAGAACTCGGCTATGGCTACACCTTC.

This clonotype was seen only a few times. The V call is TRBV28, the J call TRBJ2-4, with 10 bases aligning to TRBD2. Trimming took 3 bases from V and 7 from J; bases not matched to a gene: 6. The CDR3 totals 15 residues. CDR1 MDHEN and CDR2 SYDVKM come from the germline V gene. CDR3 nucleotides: TGTGCCAGCAGTTTGGCTAGCGGGAGTGGTAACATTCAGTACTTC. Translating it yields CASSLASGSGNIQYF.

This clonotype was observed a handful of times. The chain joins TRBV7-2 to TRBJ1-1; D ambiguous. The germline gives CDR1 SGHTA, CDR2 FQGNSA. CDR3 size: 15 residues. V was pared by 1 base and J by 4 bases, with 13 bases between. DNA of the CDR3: TGTGCCAGCAGCTTAGAAAGGGTTGGGGTCACTGAAGCTTTCTTT. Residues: CASSLERVGVTEAFF.

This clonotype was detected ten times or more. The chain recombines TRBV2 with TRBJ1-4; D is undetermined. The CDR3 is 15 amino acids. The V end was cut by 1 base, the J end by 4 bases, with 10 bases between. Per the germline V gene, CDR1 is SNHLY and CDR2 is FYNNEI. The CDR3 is CASSEGSRVNEKLFF. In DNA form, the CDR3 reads TGTGCCAGCAGTGAAGGGAGTCGGGTTAATGAAAAACTGTTTTTT.

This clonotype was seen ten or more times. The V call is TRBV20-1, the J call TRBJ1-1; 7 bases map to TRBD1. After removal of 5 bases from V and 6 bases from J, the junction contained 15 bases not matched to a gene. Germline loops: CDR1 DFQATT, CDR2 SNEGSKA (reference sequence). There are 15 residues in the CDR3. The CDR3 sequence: CSALGGDRASAEAFF. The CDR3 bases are TGCAGTGCTTTGGGGGGCGACAGGGCGAGCGCTGAAGCTTTCTTT.

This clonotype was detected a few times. The chain's CDR3 is CASSRPGQGEYGYTF. The CDR3 DNA reads as TGTGCCAGCAGTCGTCCGGGACAGGGCGAGTATGGCTACACCTTC. The chain couples TRBV28 to TRBJ1-2; 9 bases align to TRBD1. Trimming removed 5 bases from V and 5 bases from J; junction bases left unmatched: 9. Germline CDR1 MDHEN, CDR2 SYDVKM. The CDR3 is made up of 15 amino acids.

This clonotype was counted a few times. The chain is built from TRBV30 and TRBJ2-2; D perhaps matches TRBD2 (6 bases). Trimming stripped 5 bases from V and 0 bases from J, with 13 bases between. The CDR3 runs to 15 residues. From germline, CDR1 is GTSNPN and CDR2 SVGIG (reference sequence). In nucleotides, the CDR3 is TGTGCCTGGTCCCGGGACTTTACGAACACCGGGGAGCTGTTTTTT. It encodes CAWSRDFTNTGELFF.